The TCR beta chain described here comes from a study of blood T cell repertoires in COVID-19 (dated by TCRdb to about 2020). Broadly, across the study: The collaborator samples originated in the United States, Italy and Spain and spanned the acute and convalescent phases of COVID-19. HLA class I and class II types, where available, came from metadata supplied by the sample provider rather than from assay-based typing. The prospective study material was composed of cDNA or gDNA derived from T cells, B-cell-depleted T cells, or PBMCs. The repertoires were released in a freely available public database meant as a resource for research on the immune response to SARS-CoV-2. The dataset comprised deeply sampled blood TCRbeta repertoires from subjects exposed to, actively infected with, or recovered from COVID-19. A de-identified subject ID, COVID-19 status, age in years and sex were almost always included in the sample metadata. Samples came from the ongoing ImmuneRACE study (first 160 participants) plus 1,254 subjects from 6 global collaborators. Results the study describes overall, beyond this receptor: How much clinical and demographic metadata was included differed by source and by participant, and the metadata was provided uncurated.

About this clone: The antigen it recognizes is unknown. Base qualities are not at hand, and no much larger clone is one base apart.

V and J lose 6 bases and 4 bases, and a span of 26 bases separates them. The CDR3 contains 17 residues, cysteine and phenylalanine counted. Of the read, only the CDR3 DNA is kept; its 51 bases are in frame from base 1. According to the germline V gene, CDR1 reads SGHRS and CDR2 reads YFSETQ. Collaborating institutions collected whole blood in K2EDTA tubes following their own protocols. For TCRbeta analysis, collaborators shipped samples as frozen whole blood, isolated PBMCs, or DNA extracted from either of those sample types. TCRbeta CDR3 regions were amplified from genomic DNA by means of the immunoSEQ Assay, a bias-controlled multiplex PCR. Per the source publication's procedure: Nucleated cell counts per sample were estimated from amplification of reference gene primers within the assay. To quantify the absolute abundance of each unique TCRbeta CDR3 rearrangement, sequence reads were collapsed and filtered. For each sample, productive Simpson clonality was calculated as the square root of Simpson's diversity index over productive rearrangements. TCRdb stores this immuneACCESS table with in-frame sequences only. Part of the clones is absent; in the studies checked, under half of the shortfall reflects unresolved V genes, and no reason is known for the rest. D and trimming come from the DNA, and the V and J calls and clone size come from that table. Recorded for this sample are roughly 69,000 clones; 80% to 90% of them occurred a single time. In total, the top ten clones hold 12% of the sample.

This receptor was identified in a human donor in a cohort sampled during active COVID-19. Sequenced material: peripheral blood. The sequence joins TRBV5-1 to TRBJ2-7, and perhaps TRBD1 as D gene, on 6 matching bases. The DNA sequence reads TGCGCCAGCACCTGGGAAACAGGGTTCTTCGGGGAGTACGAGCAGTACTTC. It codes for CASTWETGFFGEYEQYF.